This is a list of T cell receptor beta chains from one sample in a study. TCRdb re-called the 5' RACE reads through MiXCR, storing one row per CDR3 protein. Here the sample spans approximately 8,200 distinct CDR3 sequences, around 63% being singletons. Sequenced: tumor-infiltrating naive CD4+ T cells sorted from the breast tumor. The receptor source for this set is a female donor with breast cancer. CDR3s include the opening cysteine and the closing phenylalanine or tryptophan. The order of the fields is J gene, V gene, CDR3 protein.

TRBJ1-5 TRBV12-3/TRBV12-4 CASSTRENLGNQPQHF
TRBJ1-2 TRBV25-1 CASSELEGRGYGYTF
TRBJ2-5 TRBV5-1 CASSLRWSKQETQYF
TRBJ2-5 TRBV7-7 CASSLQGGGQETQYF
TRBJ2-1 TRBV4-2 CASSQVSGGRNEQFF
TRBJ1-4 TRBV23-1 CASSLLPGGNEKLFF
TRBJ1-2 TRBV30 CAWMGGGYGYTF
TRBJ2-3 TRBV12-3/TRBV12-4 CASSPRQGTSTDTQYF
TRBJ2-5 TRBV7-3 CGSSLIGQTLETQYF
TRBJ2-2 TRBV2 CASRTSPTGELFF
NA TRBV5-6 CASTLEGYEQYF
TRBJ2-3 TRBV29-1 CSVRSITDTQYF
TRBJ2-3 TRBV12-3/TRBV12-4 CASTLGGAIDTQYF
TRBJ2-7 TRBV12-3/TRBV12-4 CASSPTSGSYEQYF
TRBJ2-1 TRBV7-6 CASSLARTVYNEQFF
TRBJ1-1 TRBV7-2 CASSLRRGTEAFF
TRBJ2-7 TRBV5-1 CASSSGTGAFTYEQYF
TRBJ2-1 TRBV5-1 CASSVTVSSYNEQFF
TRBJ2-7 TRBV4-1 CASSPQGTSYEQYF
TRBJ2-1 TRBV12-3/TRBV12-4 CASRLNQDFSSYNEQFF
TRBJ1-1 TRBV15 CATSRDSGATEAFF
TRBJ2-1 TRBV28 CASSLGASGDFNEQFF
TRBJ1-2 TRBV12-3/TRBV12-4 CASSLAGQRYGYTF
TRBJ2-2 TRBV7-2 CASSPRPSSLSGELFF
TRBJ2-3 TRBV10-3 CAISESVGTDTQYF
TRBJ2-1 TRBV4-1 CASSQGVGGAQYNEQFF
TRBJ1-2 TRBV5-1 CASSPSGTGYGYTF
TRBJ2-6 TRBV11-2 CASSLAGGAGANVLTF
TRBJ2-7 TRBV18 CASSRQGTYEQYF
TRBJ2-1 TRBV6-1 CASSFDRDPYNEQFF
TRBJ2-7 TRBV20-1 CSARDAGTVGEQYF
TRBJ2-1 TRBV5-1 CASSLEGNFDNEQFF
TRBJ1-2 TRBV20-1 CSASRRGNGAYGYTF
TRBJ2-4 TRBV20-1 CSATQGDVGNIQYF
TRBJ2-1 TRBV10-3 CAISENNEQFF
TRBJ2-7 TRBV11-2 CASSPRVGPVEQYF
TRBJ1-1 TRBV5-1 CASSLRGPAEAFF
TRBJ2-1 TRBV5-1 CASTLTPRDSYNEQFF
TRBJ2-5 TRBV6-5 CASSPGWERLGQETQYF
TRBJ2-7 TRBV7-7 CASSPDSSHYERYF
TRBJ2-3 TRBV10-3 CAIKEGITSSTDTQYF
TRBJ1-6 TRBV11-2 CASSIDRDSPLHF